This T cell receptor beta chain was sequenced for a study of T-cell reconstitution after alpha-beta-depleted transplantation in children. CDR3 length equals 16 residues. The V gene lost 4 bases and the J gene lost 0 bases, with 12 bases spanning the gap. Germline assignment: CDR1 LNHDA and CDR2 SQIVND (reference sequence). A TCRbeta library incorporating unique molecular identifiers was prepared. TCRdb recomputed calls from the PCR reads with MiXCR, one row per CDR3 protein. Of 450,000 to 600,000 distinct CDR3 sequences in the sample, roughly 33% were seen once. Sequences were derived from PBMCs from the stem cell graft donor, sampled from the stem cell graft. This TCR derives from a human donor who donated a stem cell graft to a child with aplastic anemia. The chain couples TRBV19 to TRBJ1-4; D is ambiguous. CDR3 amino acids: CASSTSGRATNEKLFF. In nucleotides, the CDR3 is TGTGCCAGTAGTACGTCCGGGCGGGCAACTAATGAAAAACTGTTTTTT. Drawing the rest from reference TRBV19 and TRBJ1-4, the complete variable domain is DGGITQSPKYLFRKEGQNVTLSCEQNLNHDAMYWYRQDPGQGLRLIYYSQIVNDFQKGDIAEGYSVSREKKESFPLTVTSAQKNPTAFYLCASSTSGRATNEKLFFGSGTQLSVL.